The 13 T cell receptor beta chains below were found in one sample sequenced in a study of molecular identifiers for immune sequencing clone quantification. MiXCR, run by TCRdb on the PCR reads, gives a single entry per CDR3 protein. The sample has approximately 680,000 distinct CDR3 sequences; 25% are singletons. Sequenced sample: naive CD8+ T cells from blood, with Jurkat cell RNA spiked in. Subset described: FACS-sorted CD8+CD4-CCR7+CD45RA+ naive T cells. Every receptor here comes from a human donor in good health. Some libraries in this study had Jurkat cell RNA spiked in.

This clonotype was counted only a few times. The chain recombines TRBV15 with TRBJ2-1, with 10 bases that match TRBD2. J gave up 2 bases and V 4 bases, and 11 bases lay outside the gene matches. Per the germline V gene, CDR1 is LNHNV and CDR2 is YYDKDF (reference sequence). The CDR3 loop spans 18 amino acids. CDR3 protein: CATSKINSGGPPYNEQFF. CDR3 in DNA: TGTGCCACCAGCAAAATCAATAGCGGGGGGCCCCCCTACAATGAGCAGTTCTTC.

V and J are TRBV4-3 and TRBJ2-2, with D perhaps matching TRBD1 (5 bases). V gave up 3 bases and J gave up 6 bases, with 8 bases separating them. From germline, CDR1 is LGHNA and CDR2 YSLEER. This CDR3 comprises 13 residues. The CDR3 loop reads CASSQVRAGELFF. The CDR3 DNA reads TGCGCCAGCAGCCAGGTCAGGGCCGGGGAGCTGTTTTTT.

This clonotype has a count of ten or more. The chain links TRBV7-9 to TRBJ2-7; 7 bases fit TRBD1. J lost 2 bases, V lost 5 bases, and 6 bases had no gene match. CDR1 and CDR2 from the germline V gene are SEHNR and FQNEAQ (reference sequence). This CDR3 has 14 amino acids. The CDR3 bases are TGTGCCAGCAGCATAAGACAGGGTGCCTACGAGCAGTACTTC. Protein sequence: CASSIRQGAYEQYF.

This clonotype was seen many times. The rearrangement joins TRBV13 to TRBJ2-7; D call uncertain. This CDR3 has 14 residues. Germline V gives CDR1 PRHDT, CDR2 FYEKMQ (reference sequence). V lost 0 bases to trimming and J lost 0 bases, with 6 bases between them. The CDR3 nucleotides are TGTGCCAGCAGCTTAGGGCGGAACTCCTACGAGCAGTACTTC. This encodes CASSLGRNSYEQYF.

About this clonotype itself: A much larger clone differs from this one at a single base, so this may be a read error. The chain recombines TRBV10-3 with TRBJ2-7, with D perhaps given as TRBD1 or TRBD2 (5 bases each). The CDR3 length is 14 residues. Germline CDR1 reads ENHRY; CDR2 reads SYGVKD. DNA of the CDR3: TGTGCCGTCAGTGAGTCGGGGACCTCCTACGAGCAGTACTTC. This sequence encodes CAVSESGTSYEQYF.

This clonotype was seen ten or more times. J is TRBJ1-2 and V is TRBV16; D uncertain. The V end was cut by 4 bases, the J end by 2 bases, with 17 bases between. Germline V gene lookup returns CDR1 KGHSY and CDR2 FQNENV. The CDR3 has 16 amino acids. CDR3 protein: CASSPRAVSPNYGYTF. The CDR3 coding sequence is TGTGCCAGCAGCCCCCGAGCCGTGTCTCCCAACTATGGCTACACCTTC.

This clonotype appeared many times. The chain recombines TRBV7-2 with TRBJ2-5, with 7 positions matching TRBD1. Germline lookup yields CDR1 SGHTA and CDR2 FQGNSA. Unmatched junction bases numbered 7, after V lost 1 base and J lost 5 bases. The CDR3 has 15 residues. The CDR3, as DNA: TGTGCCAGCAGCTTAGTGAGGGGGCCCGTGGAGACCCAGTACTTC. Its translation: CASSLVRGPVETQYF.

The chain joins TRBV12-3 or TRBV12-4 to TRBJ2-2; tentatively, D is TRBD1 (6 bases). CDR3 size: 14 residues. V was cut by 7 bases and J by 2 bases, with 11 bases left in between. For the CDR3, the DNA is TGTGCCAGCAACAGACAGGAAAACACCGGGGAGCTGTTTTTT. Protein product: CASNRQENTGELFF.

The rearrangement joins TRBV15 to TRBJ2-2; tentative D call: TRBD1 (5 bases). V lost 3 bases and J lost 5, with 22 bases in between. The CDR3 extends over 18 amino acids. Germline V CDR1 and CDR2: LNHNV, YYDKDF (reference sequence). The CDR3 loop is CATSSHRPTQVGTGELFF. Written as DNA, the CDR3 is TGTGCCACCAGCAGCCACAGGCCTACCCAGGTGGGAACCGGGGAGCTGTTTTTT.

This clonotype was observed a few times. The rearrangement links TRBV6-2 or TRBV6-3 to TRBJ2-3; TRBD2 agrees at 11 bases. Trimming cost V 1 base and J 0 bases; bases outside gene matches: 15. The CDR3 has 21 amino acids. The germline CDR1 and CDR2 sequences are MNHEY and SVGEGT. CDR3 DNA sequence: TGTGCCAGCAGTTACTTAGCCCAGCCACTAGCGGGAGACCCTAGCACAGATACGCAGTATTTT. As protein: CASSYLAQPLAGDPSTDTQYF.

This clonotype turned up a few times. V usage is TRBV5-6 and J usage is TRBJ2-7; TRBD2 might be the D (6 bases). Trimming cost V 4 bases and J 2 bases, with 10 bases left between them. This CDR3 has 13 residues. Germline CDR1 reads SGHDT; CDR2 reads YYEEEE. The CDR3 region has the DNA TGTGCCAGCAGCAGACCGGGGGCCTACGAGCAGTACTTC. Encoded protein: CASSRPGAYEQYF. Variable domain in full (rest from reference TRBV5-6 and TRBJ2-7): DAGVTQSPTHLIKTRGQQVTLRCSPKSGHDTVSWYQQALGQGPQFIFQYYEEEERQRGNFPDRFSGHQFPNYSSELNVNALLLGDSALYLCASSRPGAYEQYFGPGTRLTVT.

Ten or more counts support this clonotype. The gene calls are TRBV4-1 and TRBJ1-3; D possibly corresponds to TRBD1 (6 bases). Germline loops: CDR1 MGHRA, CDR2 YSYEKL. The CDR3 runs to 15 residues. Trimming cost V 1 base and J 0 bases, with 7 bases left between them. DNA for the CDR3: TGCGCCAGCAGCCAAGCGGACAGCTCTGGAAACACCATATATTTT. Its translation: CASSQADSSGNTIYF.

The chain couples TRBV18 to TRBJ2-5, with TRBD1 as a possible D gene (5 bases). Germline V gene sequence: CDR1 KGHSH, CDR2 LQKENI. Trimming cost V 5 bases and J 0 bases, with 13 bases left between them. The CDR3 totals 15 residues. For the CDR3, the DNA is TGTGCCAGCTCATATCCCCCAGGGAACCAAGAGACCCAGTACTTC. It codes for CASSYPPGNQETQYF.